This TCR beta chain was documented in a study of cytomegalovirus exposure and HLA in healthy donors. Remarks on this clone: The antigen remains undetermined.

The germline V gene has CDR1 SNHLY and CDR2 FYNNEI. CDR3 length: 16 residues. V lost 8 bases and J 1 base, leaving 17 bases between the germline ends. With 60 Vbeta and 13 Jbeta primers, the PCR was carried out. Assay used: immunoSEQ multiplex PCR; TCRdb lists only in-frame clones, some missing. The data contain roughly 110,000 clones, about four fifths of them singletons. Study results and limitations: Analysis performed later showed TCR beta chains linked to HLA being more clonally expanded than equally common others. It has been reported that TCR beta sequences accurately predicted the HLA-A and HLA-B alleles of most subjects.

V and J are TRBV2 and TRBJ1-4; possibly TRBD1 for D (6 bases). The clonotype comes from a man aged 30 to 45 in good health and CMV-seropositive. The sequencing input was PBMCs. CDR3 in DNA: TGTGCCAGCGGGAGTCAGGGGATGGGAACTAATGAAAAACTGTTTTTT. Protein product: CASGSQGMGTNEKLFF.